The 10 T cell receptor beta chains below come from one sample, sequenced in a study of T cell repertoires in ileal Crohn's disease (dated by TCRdb to the late 2010s). Receptors were amplified or captured by the immunoSEQ multiplex PCR assay. Drawn from immuneACCESS, this table holds only the in-frame rearrangements with V and J called that TCRdb kept. Clones are partly lost; checked studies trace under half to an unresolved V gene and leave the rest unexplained. In all, the sample holds 13,000 or so clones, and approximately 85% of those were seen once. The top ten clonotypes cover about a tenth of the sample. The sample's time point label is to be understood as: neoterminal ileum biopsy at postoperative endoscopy, about 6 months after surgery. The sample consisted of ileal tissue. These receptors all come from an adult with Crohn's disease.

This clone was detected a few times. The chain recombines TRBV10-3 with TRBJ1-2, with 8 bases matching TRBD1. The trim removed 0 bases at V and 3 bases at J, leaving 6 bases unmatched. Per the germline V gene, CDR1 is ENHRY and CDR2 is SYGVKD. The CDR3 is made up of 16 amino acids. CDR3 sequence: CAISESGTGPYYGYTF. DNA for the CDR3: TGTGCCATCAGTGAGTCGGGGACAGGTCCGTACTATGGCTACACCTTC.

The chain carries TRBV2 and TRBJ1-5; maybe TRBD1 (5 bases). The CDR3 contains 14 residues. In germline, CDR1 is SNHLY, CDR2 FYNNEI. Trimming took off 8 bases at V and 0 bases at J, with 11 bases between the two ends. The CDR3 DNA follows: TGTGCCAGCGTAGGACAAAATAGCAATCAGCCCCAGCATTTT. The encoded protein is CASVGQNSNQPQHF.

The V gene is TRBV28, the J gene TRBJ1-2; D not certain. Germline CDR1 reads MDHEN; CDR2 reads SYDVKM. The CDR3 runs 20 residues. The V and J ends lost 3 bases and 5 bases respectively, with 31 bases between them. The CDR3 DNA reads TGTGCCAGCAGTTTGAGGCGGTGGAGCAGCCCTATCCCACGAGCATATGGCTACACCTTC. This translates into CASSLRRWSSPIPRAYGYTF.

V is TRBV6-5 and J is TRBJ2-2, with 7 positions matching TRBD1. Germline V gene lookup returns CDR1 MNHEY and CDR2 SVGAGI. The junction had 3 bases not matched to a gene; V was cut back by 4 bases and J by 4 bases. The CDR3 is made up of 14 amino acids. The CDR3 reads CASSLAGGTGELFF. CDR3 bases: TGTGCCAGCAGTTTGGCAGGGGGCACCGGGGAGCTGTTTTTT.

CDR3 protein: CASSPAETEGNTEAFF. CDR3 DNA sequence: TGCGCCAGCAGCCCCGCTGAGACGGAGGGGAACACTGAAGCTTTCTTT. The chain links TRBV4-1 to TRBJ1-1; D gene unclear. V lost 4 bases to trimming and J lost 1 base, with 16 bases between them. Germline CDR1 MGHRA, CDR2 YSYEKL. The CDR3 has 16 amino acids.

The sample holds one count of this clone. The chain is built from TRBV10-3 and TRBJ2-3, with D hard to call. Trimming shortened V by 3 bases and J by 1 base, and 8 bases separated the two germline ends. The CDR3 consists of 14 residues. From germline, CDR1 is ENHRY and CDR2 SYGVKD. CDR3 residues: CAISDPPGTDTQYF. The DNA for the CDR3 is TGTGCCATCAGTGACCCCCCTGGCACAGATACGCAGTATTTT.

This chain connects TRBV23-1 to TRBJ1-5, with 9 bases fitting TRBD1. TRBV23-1 is classed as an ORF, of uncertain function. With V trimmed by 5 bases and J by 7 bases, 0 bases remained unmatched. This CDR3 has 12 residues. The DNA for the CDR3 is TGCGCCAGCAGTGGACAGGGGCAGCCCCAGCATTTT. It specifies CASSGQGQPQHF.

The genes are TRBV7-9 and TRBJ1-1, with a tentative D call TRBD1 (6 bases). Germline V gene lookup returns CDR1 SEHNR and CDR2 FQNEAQ (reference sequence). Trimming left V 3 bases short and J 1 base short, with 12 bases between. The length of the CDR3 is 15 residues. The chain's CDR3 is CASSFREGGNTEAFF. CDR3 DNA: TGTGCCAGCAGCTTTAGGGAGGGGGGGAACACTGAAGCTTTCTTT.

Note on this clone: The sample has other DNA sequences that encode this CDR3 too. The chain employs TRBV27 and TRBJ1-1, with 8 bases that match TRBD1. Germline V CDR1 and CDR2: MNHEY, SMNVEV (reference sequence). This CDR3 region has 16 residues. The junction had 12 bases not matched to a gene; V was cut back by 5 bases and J by 4 bases. The CDR3 DNA follows: TGTGCCAGCAGTCCCTTAGACAGGGGAGGGGGCACTGAAGCTTTCTTT. This translates into CASSPLDRGGGTEAFF.

The V gene is TRBV7-2, the J gene TRBJ2-1; possibly TRBD2 for D (5 bases). Trimming took 0 bases from V and 4 from J, leaving 10 bases between them. The germline V gene has CDR1 SGHTA and CDR2 FQGNSA. This CDR3 contains 15 residues. The CDR3 spells CASSLAADFYNEQFF. The CDR3 DNA reads TGTGCCAGCAGCTTAGCAGCGGACTTTTACAATGAGCAGTTCTTC.